This T cell receptor beta chain comes out of a study of blood T cell repertoires in COVID-19. For the study at large: The United States, Italy and Spain were the sources of the acute and convalescent COVID-19 samples.

CDR3 length equals 15 residues. The germline gives CDR1 MNHNS, CDR2 SASEGT. The V end was cut by 2 bases, the J end by 0 bases, with 8 bases between. Sequencing was performed with immunoSEQ multiplex PCR; in TCRdb, only in-frame clones are kept and a portion is missing. The sample consists of tens of thousands of clones, about nine tenths of them appearing once. The chain links TRBV6-1 to TRBJ2-4; D is uncertain. This TCR was sampled from a human donor in a cohort sampled during active COVID-19. The donor label of this sample is uncertain. Sequenced sample: peripheral blood. CDR3 loop: CASSETTGAKNIQYF. The CDR3 DNA is TGTGCCAGCAGTGAAACGACGGGAGCCAAAAACATTCAGTACTTC.